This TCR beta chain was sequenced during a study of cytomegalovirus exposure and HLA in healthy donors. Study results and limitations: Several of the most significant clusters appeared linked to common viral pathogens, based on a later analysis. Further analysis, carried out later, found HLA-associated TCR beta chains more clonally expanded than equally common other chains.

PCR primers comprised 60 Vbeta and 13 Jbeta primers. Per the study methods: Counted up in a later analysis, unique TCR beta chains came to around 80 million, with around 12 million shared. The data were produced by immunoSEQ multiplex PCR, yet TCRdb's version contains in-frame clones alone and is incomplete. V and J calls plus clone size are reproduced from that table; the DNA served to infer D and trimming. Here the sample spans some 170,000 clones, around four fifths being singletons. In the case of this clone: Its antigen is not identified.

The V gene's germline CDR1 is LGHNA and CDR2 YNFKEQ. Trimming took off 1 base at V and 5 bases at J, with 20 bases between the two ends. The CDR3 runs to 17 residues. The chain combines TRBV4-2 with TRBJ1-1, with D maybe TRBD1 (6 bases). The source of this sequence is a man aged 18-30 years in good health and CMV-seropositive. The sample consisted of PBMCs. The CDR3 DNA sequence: TGTGCCAGCAGCCAAGTGGAAGGCGGGGGGCGGGGTACTGAAGCTTTCTTT. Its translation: CASSQVEGGGRGTEAFF.